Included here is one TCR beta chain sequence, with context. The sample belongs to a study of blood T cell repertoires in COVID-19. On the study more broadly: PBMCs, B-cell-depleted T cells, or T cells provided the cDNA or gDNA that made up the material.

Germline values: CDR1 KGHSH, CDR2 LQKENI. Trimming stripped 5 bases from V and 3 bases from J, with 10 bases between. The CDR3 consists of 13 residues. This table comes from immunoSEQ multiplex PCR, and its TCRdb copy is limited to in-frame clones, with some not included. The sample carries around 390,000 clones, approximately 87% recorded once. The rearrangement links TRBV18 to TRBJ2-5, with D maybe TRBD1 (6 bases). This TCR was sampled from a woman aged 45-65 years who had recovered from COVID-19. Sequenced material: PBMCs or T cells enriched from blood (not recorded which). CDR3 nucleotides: TGTGCCAGCTCATACGGACAGAAAGAGACCCAGTACTTC. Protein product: CASSYGQKETQYF.